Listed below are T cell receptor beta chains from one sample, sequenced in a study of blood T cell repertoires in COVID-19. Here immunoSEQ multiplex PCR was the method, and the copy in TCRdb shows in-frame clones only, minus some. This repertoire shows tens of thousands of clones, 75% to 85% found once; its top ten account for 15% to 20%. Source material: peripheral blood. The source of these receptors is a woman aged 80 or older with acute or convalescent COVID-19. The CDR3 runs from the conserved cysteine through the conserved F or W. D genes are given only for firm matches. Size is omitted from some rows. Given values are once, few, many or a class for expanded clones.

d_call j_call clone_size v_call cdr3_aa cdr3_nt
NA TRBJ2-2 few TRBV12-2 CASRLAAYSRNTGELFF TGTGCAAGTCGCTTAGCGGCTTACAGTAGGAACACCGGGGAGCTGTTTTTT
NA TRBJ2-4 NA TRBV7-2 CASSSRTAPFAKNIQYF TGTGCCAGCAGCTCGAGGACAGCCCCTTTTGCCAAAAACATTCAGTACTTC
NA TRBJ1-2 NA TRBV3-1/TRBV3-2 CASSHDYGQNYGYTF TGTGCCAGCAGCCACGACTATGGGCAGAACTATGGCTACACCTTC
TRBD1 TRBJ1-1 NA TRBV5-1 CASSLDRVNTEAFF TGCGCCAGCAGCCTTGACAGGGTGAACACTGAAGCTTTCTTT
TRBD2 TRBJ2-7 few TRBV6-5 CASSYSSSGYEQYF TGTGCCAGCAGTTACTCGTCTAGCGGCTACGAGCAGTACTTC
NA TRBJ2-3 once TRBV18 CASSPNGGTDTQYF TGTGCCAGCTCACCAAACGGAGGAACAGATACGCAGTATTTT
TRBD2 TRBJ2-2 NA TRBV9 CASSVAASGGRGGELFF TGTGCCAGCAGCGTAGCAGCGAGCGGGGGGCGAGGCGGGGAGCTGTTTTTT
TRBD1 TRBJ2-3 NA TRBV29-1 CSVERAGRGSTDTQYF TGCAGCGTTGAAAGGGCGGGCAGGGGGAGCACAGATACGCAGTATTTT
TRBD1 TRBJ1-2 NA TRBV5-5 CASSLAGGSYGYTF TGTGCCAGCAGCTTAGCAGGGGGTTCCTATGGCTACACCTTC
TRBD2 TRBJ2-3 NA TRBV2 CASKSGSPTDTQYF TGTGCCAGCAAAAGCGGGAGCCCCACAGATACGCAGTATTTT
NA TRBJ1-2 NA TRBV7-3 CASSPTGSNYGYTF TGTGCCAGCAGCCCGACAGGATCTAACTATGGCTACACCTTC
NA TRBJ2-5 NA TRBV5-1 CASSPIQGPQVDF TGCGCCAGCAGCCCAATACAGGGTCCCCAGGTGGACTTC
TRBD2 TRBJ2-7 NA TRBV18 CASSQTSRSYEQYF TGTGCCAGCTCCCAGACTAGCCGAAGCTACGAGCAGTACTTC
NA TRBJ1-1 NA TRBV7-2 CASSPQRGRTEAFF TGTGCCAGCAGCCCGCAACGTGGGCGAACTGAAGCTTTCTTT
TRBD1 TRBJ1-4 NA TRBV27 CASRIQGGEKLFF TGTGCCAGCAGAATACAGGGGGGGGAAAAACTGTTTTTT
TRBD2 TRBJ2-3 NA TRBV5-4 CASSLERGSSGDTQYF TGTGCCAGCAGCTTGGAGCGGGGGTCTTCCGGGGATACGCAGTATTTT
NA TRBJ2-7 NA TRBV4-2 CASSQDVAGQYEQYF TGTGCCAGCAGCCAAGACGTAGCGGGACAGTATGAGCAGTACTTC
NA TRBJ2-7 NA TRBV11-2 CASSFEGAVTYEQYF TGTGCCAGCAGCTTCGAAGGAGCTGTTACCTACGAGCAGTACTTC
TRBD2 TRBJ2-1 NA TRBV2 CASSRPGTSGGYNEQFF TGTGCCAGCAGTCGTCCCGGGACTAGCGGGGGTTACAATGAGCAGTTCTTC
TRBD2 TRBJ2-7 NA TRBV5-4 CASSFGGGSYEQYF TGTGCCAGCAGTTTCGGGGGGGGCTCCTACGAGCAGTACTTC
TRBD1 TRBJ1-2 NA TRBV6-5 CASIIGGVYGYTF TGTGCCAGCATCATAGGGGGCGTCTATGGCTACACCTTC
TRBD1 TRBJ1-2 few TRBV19 CASNPGQGSGYTF TGTGCCAGTAACCCAGGACAGGGTTCCGGCTACACCTTC
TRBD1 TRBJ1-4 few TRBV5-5 CASSLGPDRGSEKLFF TGTGCCAGCAGCTTGGGCCCGGACAGGGGGTCCGAAAAACTGTTTTTT
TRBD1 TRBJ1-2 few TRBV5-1 CASSLVLGTGYGYTF TGCGCCAGCAGCTTGGTGTTGGGGACAGGCTATGGCTACACCTTC
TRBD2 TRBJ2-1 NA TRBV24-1 CATSDAAGGRNEQFF TGTGCCACCAGTGATGCGGCGGGGGGTCGAAATGAGCAGTTCTTC
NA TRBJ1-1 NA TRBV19 CASSMARAEAFF TGTGCCAGTAGTATGGCTAGAGCTGAAGCTTTCTTT
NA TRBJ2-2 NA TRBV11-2 CASSLLSGELFF TGTGCCAGCAGCTTACTGTCCGGGGAGCTGTTTTTT
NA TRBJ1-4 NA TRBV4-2 CASSQGTADDNEKLFF TGTGCCAGCAGCCAAGGTACGGCAGACGACAACGAAAAACTGTTTTTT
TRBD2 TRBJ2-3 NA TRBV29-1 CSVAPSGGADGADTQYF TGCAGCGTTGCCCCTAGCGGGGGGGCCGATGGTGCAGATACGCAGTATTTT